The TCR beta chain under discussion was sequenced for a study of glioma-infiltrating T cells. Regarding this clonotype: Its antigen is not known.

V shed 6 bases and J shed 7 bases, with 4 bases lying between them. CDR1 is SNHLY and CDR2 is FYNNEI in the germline V gene. This CDR3 has 11 residues. The study's findings and limits: Tissue and blood shared very few CDR3 sequences. Above-expected tissue-blood divergence occurred in all gliomas, most in low-grade ones.

TCR alpha and beta CDR3 regions were amplified from RNA using iRepertoire nested multiplex PCR. Tissue mRNA or PBMC total RNA, roughly 100-400 ng, went into one-step reverse transcription and amplification. Each CDR3 protein is one row after TCRdb ran MiXCR on the multiplex PCR reads. Among about 140,000 distinct CDR3 sequences listed, approximately 40% were seen once. The TCR originated in a human donor with low-grade glioma or glioblastoma, undergoing nonglioma brain surgery, or in good health (not recorded which). The specimen was glioma tissue, nonneoplastic brain tissue, or PBMCs (not recorded which). This sequence joins TRBV2 and TRBJ1-6; no reliable D call. The CDR3 nucleotides read TGTGCCAGCAGGGCGAATTCACCCCTCCACTTT. It codes for CASRANSPLHF.